This entry lists 27 T cell receptor beta chains sequenced from one sample in a study of graft-versus-host responses after intestinal transplantation. The plating included around 200,000 irradiated, violet-dye-labeled stimulator cells together with around 200,000 CFSE-labeled responder cells. Sequenced by immunoSEQ multiplex PCR; TCRdb stores in-frame clones only, minus some. The sample records about 23,000 clones, over 35% being singletons. Sequences were derived from alloreactive CD8+ T cells from a mixed lymphocyte reaction culture, sampled before transplantation. Stated subset: CFSE-low proliferating T cells sorted from roughly six-day pre-transplant mixed lymphocyte reaction (GvH or HvG direction). All receptors derive from a human patient who was an organ donor for intestinal transplantation.

The V call is TRBV19, the J call TRBJ2-7; 8 nucleotides match TRBD2. Germline CDR1 LNHDA, CDR2 SQIVND (reference sequence). There are 15 residues in the CDR3. The V and J ends lost 6 bases and 1 base, in that order; junction bases with no gene match: 8. In nucleotides, the CDR3 is TGTGCCAGTAGGAAAGGAGCGGGAGTATCCTACGAGCAGTACTTC. Protein: CASRKGAGVSYEQYF.

This clone was found a few times. The chain carries TRBV15 and TRBJ2-1, with D maybe TRBD2 (6 bases). V lost 0 bases and J lost 0, with 9 bases in between. Germline-derived CDR1 and CDR2 are LNHNV and YYDKDF (reference sequence). This CDR3 comprises 16 residues. The CDR3 region has the DNA TGTGCCACCAGCAGAGATGGAGGGAGCTCCTACAATGAGCAGTTCTTC. It is translated as CATSRDGGSSYNEQFF.

V usage is TRBV6-5 and J usage is TRBJ2-7; D tentatively fits TRBD1 or TRBD2 (5 bases each). Germline CDR1 MNHEY, CDR2 SVGAGI. V was clipped by 2 bases and J by 3 bases, with 8 bases between them. CDR3 length equals 13 residues. The chain's CDR3 is CASSYGGFYEQYF. In DNA form, the CDR3 reads TGTGCCAGCAGTTACGGGGGATTCTACGAGCAGTACTTC.

This chain connects TRBV7-6 to TRBJ2-3; the match to TRBD2 covers 7 bases. CDR1 and CDR2 from the germline V gene are SGHVS and FNYEAQ. CDR3 size: 17 residues. The trim removed 3 bases at V and 0 bases at J, leaving 9 bases unmatched. The CDR3, as DNA: TGTGCCAGCAGCTTGATAGCGGGCCTTCTCAGCACAGATACGCAGTATTTT. Amino acids: CASSLIAGLLSTDTQYF.

The V and J genes are TRBV9 and TRBJ2-7; TRBD1 aligns across 9 bases. The germline gives CDR1 SGDLS, CDR2 YYNGEE. This CDR3 contains 13 residues. J gave up 3 bases and V 4 bases, and 2 bases lay outside the gene matches. In DNA, the CDR3 is TGTGCCAGCAGCACAGGGGGCGACTACGAGCAGTACTTC. This codes for CASSTGGDYEQYF.

This clone was detected a few times. The chain employs TRBV30 and TRBJ1-1; 8 bases match TRBD1. The V gene's germline CDR1 is GTSNPN and CDR2 SVGIG (reference sequence). The CDR3 runs to 13 residues. V dropped 2 bases and J dropped 5; count of bases not matched to a gene: 4. CDR3 loop: CAWSSQGATEAFF. The DNA for the CDR3 is TGTGCCTGGAGTTCCCAGGGGGCGACTGAAGCTTTCTTT.

V is TRBV5-1 and J is TRBJ2-1, with 12 bases that match TRBD2. In germline, CDR1 is SGHRS, CDR2 YFSETQ. This CDR3 has 15 residues. Unmatched junction bases numbered 3, after V lost 4 bases and J lost 4 bases. The CDR3 nucleotides read TGCGCCAGCAGCCCGACTAGCGGGAGTTACAATGAGCAGTTCTTC. Protein sequence: CASSPTSGSYNEQFF.

J is TRBJ1-5 and V is TRBV6-5; possibly TRBD1 for D (6 bases). The CDR3 covers 12 residues. V was clipped by 9 bases and J by 7 bases, with 13 bases between them. From germline, CDR1 is MNHEY and CDR2 SVGAGI. CDR3 nucleotides: TGTGCCAGTTCAGCACAGGGCCAGCCCCAGCATTTT. Translation: CASSAQGQPQHF.

With regard to this clone: The sample contains more than one DNA sequence encoding this CDR3. The chain is built from TRBV29-1 and TRBJ2-3; 7 bases are shared with TRBD2. Looked up from germline, CDR1 is SQVTM and CDR2 is ANQGSEA. The CDR3 contains 15 residues. Trimming cost V 3 bases and J 2 bases; bases outside gene matches: 8. CDR3 sequence reads: CSVEGGEGPTDTQYF. The CDR3 DNA sequence: TGCAGCGTTGAGGGGGGGGAGGGGCCCACAGATACGCAGTATTTT.

CDR3 in DNA: TGTGCCAGCAGCCAAGAGTCGGGTGGTCTTGGCTACACCTTC. Translating gives CASSQESGGLGYTF. J is TRBJ1-2 and V is TRBV4-2, with unresolved D. The CDR3 loop spans 14 amino acids. V gave up 0 bases and J gave up 7 bases, with 12 bases separating them. CDR1 is LGHNA, CDR2 YNFKEQ, per germline.

A few counts support this clone. V is TRBV7-3 and J is TRBJ2-7, with TRBD1 matching 8 bases. Germline CDR1 and CDR2: SGHTA and FQGTGA. The CDR3 is made up of 13 amino acids. Unmatched junction bases numbered 0, after V lost 1 base and J lost 4 bases. The CDR3 bases are TGTGCCAGCAGCTTAAGGACAGGGTACGAGCAGTACTTC. This encodes CASSLRTGYEQYF.

V and J are TRBV19 and TRBJ2-1; 8 nucleotides align to TRBD2. Germline-derived CDR1 and CDR2 are LNHDA and SQIVND (reference sequence). With V trimmed by 4 bases and J by 0 bases, 2 bases remained unmatched. The CDR3 consists of 15 residues. The CDR3 coding sequence is TGTGCCAGTAGTAGAACTAGCGGCTCCTACAATGAGCAGTTCTTC. This gives the protein CASSRTSGSYNEQFF.

The chain recombines TRBV10-3 with TRBJ2-7; TRBD2 matches at 9 bases. V was clipped by 4 bases and J by 5 bases; unmatched bases: 6. The germline V gene encodes CDR1 ENHRY and CDR2 SYGVKD. The CDR3 length is 14 residues. The CDR3 here is CAISVAGGPNEQYF. Written as DNA, the CDR3 is TGTGCCATCAGTGTGGCGGGAGGGCCCAACGAGCAGTACTTC.

This clone occurred a few times. The rearrangement joins TRBV11-3 to TRBJ2-5, with 8 bases matching TRBD1. The length of the CDR3 is 15 residues. V dropped 1 base and J dropped 3; count of bases not matched to a gene: 4. Germline CDR1 is SGHNT and CDR2 is YENEEA. In DNA, the CDR3 is TGTGCCAGCAGCTTAGTAGCGACAGGGGAAGAGACCCAGTACTTC. Its translation: CASSLVATGEETQYF. Filled out from reference TRBV11-3 and TRBJ2-5, the complete variable domain reads EAGVVQSPRYKIIEKKQPVAFWCNPISGHNTLYWYLQNLGQGPELLIRYENEEAVDDSQLPKDRFSAERLKGVDSTLKIQPAELGDSAVYLCASSLVATGEETQYFGPGTRLLVL.

The CDR3 region is CASSLDRVTNEKLFF. The CDR3 bases are TGCGCCAGCAGCTTGGACAGGGTAACTAATGAAAAACTGTTTTTT. The chain has TRBV5-1 and TRBJ1-4; weak D call: TRBD1 (6 bases). Germline assignment: CDR1 SGHRS and CDR2 YFSETQ. This CDR3 has 15 residues. The ends were cut back, 0 bases at V and 1 base at J, with 7 bases in the middle.

J is TRBJ2-7 and V is TRBV11-2; D is unclear. V gave up 1 base and J gave up 7 bases, with 17 bases separating them. Germline CDR1 is SGHAT and CDR2 is FQNNGV. This CDR3 has 15 amino acids. CDR3 DNA sequence: TGTGCCAGCAGCTTAGGGGCTTCTTACCTAGGGGAGCAGTACTTC. It encodes CASSLGASYLGEQYF. Full variable domain (missing parts from reference TRBV11-2 and TRBJ2-7): EAGVAQSPRYKIIEKRQSVAFWCNPISGHATLYWYQQILGQGPKLLIQFQNNGVVDDSQLPKDRFSAERLKGVDSTLKIQPAKLEDSAVYLCASSLGASYLGEQYFGPGTRLTVT.

DNA for the CDR3: TGTGCCAGCAGCCAAGGCCCTAGCGGGAGGGCAGAGCCAGATACGCAGTATTTT. This encodes CASSQGPSGRAEPDTQYF. The chain has TRBV4-2 and TRBJ2-3; TRBD2 matches at 12 bases. Germline CDR1 is LGHNA and CDR2 is YNFKEQ. This CDR3 has 18 amino acids. The V gene end was trimmed by 1 base and the J gene end by 4 bases; junction bases not matched to a gene: 9.

The J gene is TRBJ2-1, the V gene TRBV5-4; TRBD1 or TRBD2 may be the D gene (5 bases each). The V end lost 4 bases, the J end lost 1 base, and 21 bases lay between the germline ends. The CDR3 sequence is 18 residues long. Germline V gene data show CDR1 as SGHNT and CDR2 as YYREEE (reference sequence). Here the CDR3 reads CASSPGGGEVSSYNEQFF. CDR3 in DNA: TGTGCCAGCAGCCCTGGTGGGGGTGAGGTATCTTCCTACAATGAGCAGTTCTTC.

The chain links TRBV5-1 to TRBJ2-1; 11 nucleotides match TRBD2. After removal of 2 bases from V and 12 bases from J, the junction contained 10 bases not matched to a gene. The germline CDR1 and CDR2 sequences are SGHRS and YFSETQ. The CDR3 is 15 amino acids. The DNA of the CDR3 is TGCGCCAGCAGCTTCCAGGGTTTAGCGGGAGGGCTGCAGTTCTTC. It encodes CASSFQGLAGGLQFF.

The CDR3 DNA reads as TGTGCCAGAAGCCGATTTACAGGGGACACTGAAGCTTTCTTT. The encoded protein is CARSRFTGDTEAFF. V and J are TRBV5-3 and TRBJ1-1, with 7 nucleotides matching TRBD1. TRBV5-3 has ORF status, its function being uncertain. The CDR3 is 14 amino acids. Unmatched junction bases numbered 6, after V lost 4 bases and J lost 3 bases.

The chain couples TRBV13 to TRBJ2-7; the D is unclear. Germline-derived CDR1 and CDR2 are PRHDT and FYEKMQ (reference sequence). This CDR3 has 15 amino acids. V lost 2 bases and J 2 bases, leaving 13 bases between the germline ends. CDR3 bases: TGTGCCAGCAGCTTATCTGCGGCGTGGCCCTACGAGCAGTACTTC. Residues: CASSLSAAWPYEQYF.

In this sample, this clone turned up a few times. The V and J genes are TRBV2 and TRBJ2-7, with D possibly matching TRBD2 (7 bases). CDR3 size: 14 residues. V gave up 8 bases and J gave up 0 bases, with 14 bases separating them. Per the germline V gene, CDR1 is SNHLY and CDR2 is FYNNEI. This CDR3 reads CASSSGGYSYEQYF. In DNA, the CDR3 is TGTGCCAGCTCATCGGGGGGCTACTCCTACGAGCAGTACTTC.

The V and J genes are TRBV29-1 and TRBJ2-7; 8 bases align to TRBD1. This CDR3 has 13 amino acids. Losses at the gene ends were 3 bases for V and 9 bases for J; bases not matched to a gene: 10. CDR1 SQVTM and CDR2 ANQGSEA come from the germline V gene. The chain's CDR3 is CSVDLQGAPGQYF. CDR3 nucleotides: TGCAGCGTTGATCTCCAGGGGGCCCCCGGGCAGTACTTC.

The chain uses TRBV11-1 and TRBJ2-7; D remains ambiguous. Germline V gene sequence: CDR1 SGHAT, CDR2 FQDESV (reference sequence). The CDR3 contains 12 residues. Trimming removed 4 bases at V and 0 bases at J, with 4 bases between. This chain's CDR3 is CASSYDSYEQYF. The CDR3 region has the DNA TGTGCCAGCAGCTATGACTCCTACGAGCAGTACTTC.

In this sample, this clone turned up a few times. Given a much more abundant clone one base away, this may be a read error. The chain recombines TRBV5-1 with TRBJ2-7; unclear D gene. Germline values: CDR1 SGHRS, CDR2 YFSETQ. V lost 0 bases and J lost 3, with 1 base in between. CDR3 length: 11 amino acids. This chain's CDR3 is CASSLGYEQYF. For the CDR3, the DNA is TGCGCCAGCAGCTTGGGCTACGAGCAGTACTTC.

The V gene is TRBV2, the J gene TRBJ2-7; perhaps TRBD1 as D (5 bases). This CDR3 region has 11 residues. The V gene lost 8 bases and the J gene lost 4 bases, with 9 bases spanning the gap. Germline lookup yields CDR1 SNHLY and CDR2 FYNNEI. This CDR3 is CASGHTYEQYF. The CDR3 coding sequence is TGTGCCAGCGGACATACGTACGAGCAGTACTTC.

V is TRBV6-4 and J is TRBJ1-1; TRBD1 matches 7 bases. CDR1 is MRHNA, CDR2 SNTAGT, per germline. This CDR3 spans 13 amino acids. V lost 10 bases to trimming and J lost 8 bases; unmatched junction nucleotides: 13. DNA of the CDR3: TGTGCCAACCGTACAGGGGTCAAACTAGAAGCTTTCTTT. Protein: CANRTGVKLEAFF.